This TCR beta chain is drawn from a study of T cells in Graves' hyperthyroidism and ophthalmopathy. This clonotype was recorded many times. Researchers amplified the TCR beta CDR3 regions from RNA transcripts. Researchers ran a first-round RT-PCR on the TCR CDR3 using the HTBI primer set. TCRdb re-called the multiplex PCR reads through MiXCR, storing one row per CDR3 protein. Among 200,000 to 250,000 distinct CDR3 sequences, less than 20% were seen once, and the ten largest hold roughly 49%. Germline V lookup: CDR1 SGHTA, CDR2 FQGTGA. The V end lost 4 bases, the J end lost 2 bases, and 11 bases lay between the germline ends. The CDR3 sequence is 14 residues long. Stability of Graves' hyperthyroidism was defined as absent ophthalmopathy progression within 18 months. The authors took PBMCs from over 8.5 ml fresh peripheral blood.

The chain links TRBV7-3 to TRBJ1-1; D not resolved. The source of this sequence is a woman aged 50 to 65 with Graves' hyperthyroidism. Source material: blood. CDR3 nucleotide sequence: TGTGCCAGCAGCTCCGATGCGCGCAACACTGAAGCTTTCTTT. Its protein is CASSSDARNTEAFF.